One and the same sample provided the 23 T cell receptor beta chains below, sequenced in a study of shared clonotypes between healthy human individuals. TCRdb's copy holds only in-frame clones and misses some; the assay was immunoSEQ multiplex PCR. The sample holds some 2,500,000 clones; around 93% are singletons and the top ten take 0.3% to 0.45%. What was sequenced was naive CD4+ T cells from PBMCs. Subset here: CD45RA+ positively selected. Source of these receptors: a man aged 18 to 30 in good health. Some clones in this sample may be carry-over from other donors' samples.

V and J are TRBV7-9 and TRBJ1-1; D not certain. Germline V gene lookup returns CDR1 SEHNR and CDR2 FQNEAQ (reference sequence). There are 15 residues in the CDR3. Between the trimmed V and J ends, which lost 5 bases and 1 base, there was a span of 14 bases. The CDR3, as DNA: TGTGCCAGCAGCCTTCACAGTTTCCAGAACACTGAAGCTTTCTTT. It yields the protein CASSLHSFQNTEAFF.

This clone turned up a few times. In the same sample, other DNA sequences code for this CDR3. The chain is built from TRBV2 and TRBJ2-3; D not certain. The CDR3 is 11 residues long. V lost 5 bases to trimming and J lost 2 bases, with 2 bases between them. Germline V gives CDR1 SNHLY, CDR2 FYNNEI. CDR3 sequence: CASSFTDTQYF. The CDR3 nucleotides are TGTGCCAGCAGTTTCACAGATACGCAGTATTTT.

The chain links TRBV28 to TRBJ2-7; D tentatively reads TRBD1 or TRBD2 (6 bases each). Per germline, CDR1 MDHEN and CDR2 SYDVKM. Trimming cost V 6 bases and J 2 bases, with 17 bases left between them. The CDR3 length is 15 residues. CDR3 in DNA: TGTGCCAGCAGCCCCGCCAGGGGAGGCACCTACGAGCAGTACTTC. Protein product: CASSPARGGTYEQYF. The whole variable domain, filled in from reference TRBV28 and TRBJ2-7, reads DVKVTQSSRYLVKRTGEKVFLECVQDMDHENMFWYRQDPGLGLRLIYFSYDVKMKEKGDIPEGYSVSREKKERFSLILESASTNQTSMYLCASSPARGGTYEQYFGPGTRLTVT.

Note on this clone: This same CDR3 is encoded by further DNA sequences in the sample. This chain joins TRBV14 and TRBJ2-5; no reliable D call. The length of the CDR3 is 11 residues. Deletions cut 1 base from V and 4 bases from J, with 1 base between. Germline loops: CDR1 SGHDN, CDR2 FVKESK. Written as DNA, the CDR3 is TGTGCCAGCAGCCAAGCAGAGACCCAGTACTTC. The encoded protein is CASSQAETQYF.

This clone was seen a single time. The rearrangement joins TRBV2 to TRBJ2-3; no clear D. The CDR3 runs to 12 residues. CDR1 SNHLY and CDR2 FYNNEI come from the germline V gene. This chain's CDR3 is CAISPHTDTQYF. The CDR3 DNA reads as TGTGCTATAAGTCCACACACAGATACGCAGTATTTT.

V and J are TRBV7-3 and TRBJ2-7; D is ambiguous. This CDR3 spans 15 amino acids. CDR1 SGHTA and CDR2 FQGTGA come from the germline V gene. V was pared by 0 bases and J by 6 bases, with 15 bases between. The CDR3 reads CASSLTHGRAVEQYF. The CDR3 coding sequence is TGTGCCAGCAGCTTAACGCACGGTCGCGCAGTCGAGCAGTACTTC. The variable domain in full, completed from reference TRBV7-3 and TRBJ2-7, reads GAGVSQTPSNKVTEKGKYVELRCDPISGHTALYWYRQSLGQGPEFLIYFQGTGAADDSGLPNDRFFAVRPEGSVSTLKIQRTERGDSAVYLCASSLTHGRAVEQYFGPGTRLTVT.

The rearrangement joins TRBV28 to TRBJ2-1, with 7 bases lining up with TRBD2. This CDR3 has 16 residues. The junction had 18 bases not matched to a gene; V was cut back by 7 bases and J by 9 bases. Germline CDR1 is MDHEN and CDR2 is SYDVKM. The CDR3 region has the DNA TGTGCCAGCACCGAGTGGGCTAGCGGAAGTGGCAGTGAGCAGTTCTTC. Protein sequence: CASTEWASGSGSEQFF.

The CDR3 sequence is CATSRDSGTADSGANVLTF. The CDR3 DNA sequence: TGTGCCACCAGCAGAGATTCGGGGACAGCGGACTCTGGGGCCAACGTCCTGACTTTC. The chain couples TRBV15 to TRBJ2-6; 7 bases map to TRBD1. V shed 0 bases and J 0 bases; nucleotides not matched to a gene: 8. The CDR3 sequence is 19 residues long. Germline V lookup: CDR1 LNHNV, CDR2 YYDKDF (reference sequence).

This clone was recorded a few times. Other DNA sequences in this sample translate to the same CDR3. The rearrangement links TRBV27 to TRBJ2-6; D ambiguous. V lost 2 bases and J lost 3, with 2 bases in between. Per germline, CDR1 MNHEY and CDR2 SMNVEV (reference sequence). The CDR3 has 13 amino acids. CDR3 nucleotide sequence: TGTGCCAGCAGTTTACGTGGGGCCAACGTCCTGACTTTC. Its translation is CASSLRGANVLTF.

The gene calls are TRBV27 and TRBJ2-7, with 7 bases aligning to TRBD2. Trimming cost V 5 bases and J 7 bases; bases outside gene matches: 14. CDR1 MNHEY and CDR2 SMNVEV come from the germline V gene (reference sequence). This CDR3 contains 15 residues. CDR3 amino acids: CASSLLAYPAGEQYF. The CDR3 coding sequence is TGTGCCAGCAGTCTACTAGCGTACCCGGCGGGGGAGCAGTACTTC.

The chain combines TRBV27 with TRBJ2-1; 7 nucleotides match TRBD2. CDR3 length equals 16 residues. Germline CDR1 is MNHEY and CDR2 is SMNVEV (reference sequence). The V gene end was trimmed by 2 bases and the J gene end by 7 bases; junction bases not matched to a gene: 11. The CDR3, as DNA: TGTGCCAGCAGTTTACGATCCGGGAGGCGTGGGAATGAGCAGTTCTTC. This translates into CASSLRSGRRGNEQFF.

In the case of this clone: The same CDR3 is also encoded by other DNA sequences in this sample. This chain connects TRBV5-1 to TRBJ2-7; 8 bases agree with TRBD1. This CDR3 is built from 14 residues. Germline CDR1 reads SGHRS; CDR2 reads YFSETQ. The ends lost 4 bases at V and 0 bases at J; junction bases unmatched: 3. The CDR3 nucleotides read TGCGCCAGCAGCCCCGACAGGGGCTCCTACGAGCAGTACTTC. Translating gives CASSPDRGSYEQYF. Using reference TRBV5-1 and TRBJ2-7 for the parts outside the CDR3, the full variable domain is KAGVTQTPRYLIKTRGQQVTLSCSPISGHRSVSWYQQTPGQGLQFLFEYFSETQRNKGNFPGRFSGRQFSNSRSEMNVSTLELGDSALYLCASSPDRGSYEQYFGPGTRLTVT.

This chain links TRBV5-6 with TRBJ2-7; either TRBD1 or TRBD2 may supply D (5 bases each). V lost 4 bases to trimming and J lost 4 bases, with 15 bases between them. CDR3 length equals 14 residues. In germline, CDR1 is SGHDT, CDR2 YYEEEE. CDR3 in DNA: TGTGCCAGCAGCAGGGACCTGGCCGCTTACGAGCAGTACTTC. Translated: CASSRDLAAYEQYF.

This clone has only one observation. The J gene is TRBJ2-1, the V gene TRBV19, with 7 bases fitting TRBD1. CDR1 LNHDA and CDR2 SQIVND come from the germline V gene (reference sequence). The trim removed 5 bases at V and 5 bases at J, leaving 21 bases unmatched. The CDR3 spans 19 residues. The CDR3 coding sequence is TGTGCCAGTAGTCCATACCTTGGGACAGCGCCAAGGGCCCACAATGAGCAGTTCTTC. This encodes CASSPYLGTAPRAHNEQFF.

The chain uses TRBV6-1 and TRBJ1-2; no reliable D call. The germline V gene has CDR1 MNHNS and CDR2 SASEGT. With 7 bases removed from V and 1 base from J, the gap between germline ends came to 7 bases. This CDR3 has 12 amino acids. The CDR3 DNA reads TGTGCCAGCACGGGCAGTAACTATGGCTACACCTTC. This sequence encodes CASTGSNYGYTF.

This chain joins TRBV28 and TRBJ1-3, with 7 bases identical to TRBD1. The CDR3 loop spans 14 amino acids. Looked up from germline, CDR1 is MDHEN and CDR2 is SYDVKM. V dropped 7 bases and J dropped 2; count of bases not matched to a gene: 5. The CDR3 spells CASTPGGTGNTIYF. The DNA for the CDR3 is TGTGCCAGCACTCCAGGGGGGACTGGAAACACCATATATTTT. Complete variable domain (other parts from reference TRBV28 and TRBJ1-3): DVKVTQSSRYLVKRTGEKVFLECVQDMDHENMFWYRQDPGLGLRLIYFSYDVKMKEKGDIPEGYSVSREKKERFSLILESASTNQTSMYLCASTPGGTGNTIYFGEGSWLTVV.

The J gene is TRBJ2-7, the V gene TRBV4-2; the D gene is possibly TRBD1 (6 bases). Trimming removed 1 base at V and 3 bases at J, with 13 bases between. Per the germline V gene, CDR1 is LGHNA and CDR2 is YNFKEQ. This CDR3 region has 15 residues. The CDR3 loop reads CASSQAGAGDYEQYF. The CDR3 DNA follows: TGTGCCAGCAGCCAAGCCGGAGCAGGGGACTACGAGCAGTACTTC.

The CDR3 region has the DNA TGTGCCAGCACCCCCCGTAGCGGGAGTGGGGAGCTGTTTTTT. Protein sequence: CASTPRSGSGELFF. J is TRBJ2-2 and V is TRBV11-3; 9 bases are shared with TRBD2. The CDR3 is made up of 14 amino acids. J lost 8 bases, V lost 7 bases, and 8 bases had no gene match. Germline V gene sequence: CDR1 SGHNT, CDR2 YENEEA.

The chain has TRBV4-2 and TRBJ2-5; D remains ambiguous. The germline V and J ends were trimmed by 4 bases and 1 base, with 10 bases remaining between them. The germline V gene has CDR1 LGHNA and CDR2 YNFKEQ. This CDR3 is built from 14 residues. The CDR3 loop reads CASSLTGRQETQYF. The CDR3 bases are TGTGCCAGCAGCCTGACCGGACGCCAAGAGACCCAGTACTTC.

V is TRBV7-2 and J is TRBJ2-7; 9 bases line up with TRBD1. The CDR3 runs 15 residues. CDR1 and CDR2 (germline): SGHTA, FQGNSA. J was trimmed by 6 bases and V by 2 bases; bases with no gene match: 8. CDR3: CASSLQGQGNSEQYF. As DNA, the CDR3 is TGTGCCAGCAGCTTACAGGGACAGGGAAACTCCGAGCAGTACTTC. The full variable domain, rest sourced from reference TRBV7-2 and TRBJ2-7, is GAGVSQSPSNKVTEKGKDVELRCDPISGHTALYWYRQSLGQGLEFLIYFQGNSAPDKSGLPSDRFSAERTGGSVSTLTIQRTQQEDSAVYLCASSLQGQGNSEQYFGPGTRLTVT.

Comment on this clone: This same CDR3 is encoded by further DNA sequences in the sample. J is TRBJ1-1 and V is TRBV5-1; no clear D gene. There are 14 residues in the CDR3. From germline, CDR1 is SGHRS and CDR2 YFSETQ. Trimming cost V 0 bases and J 0 bases, with 6 bases left between them. As DNA, the CDR3 is TGCGCCAGCAGCTTGGTAGGCGTGAACACTGAAGCTTTCTTT. Its translation: CASSLVGVNTEAFF. The full variable domain, its missing parts supplied by reference TRBV5-1 and TRBJ1-1, is KAGVTQTPRYLIKTRGQQVTLSCSPISGHRSVSWYQQTPGQGLQFLFEYFSETQRNKGNFPGRFSGRQFSNSRSEMNVSTLELGDSALYLCASSLVGVNTEAFFGQGTRLTVV.

This clone was counted once. V gene TRBV2 combines with J gene TRBJ2-5; weak D call: TRBD1 (5 bases). The V gene lost 6 bases and the J gene lost 1 base, with 15 bases spanning the gap. The germline CDR1 and CDR2 sequences are SNHLY and FYNNEI. This CDR3 has 15 residues. CDR3 coding DNA: TGTGCCAGCAGCTTAGTGGGTCAGGGCCAAGAGACCCAGTACTTC. It encodes CASSLVGQGQETQYF.

V is TRBV19 and J is TRBJ1-4; the D is unclear. V was pared by 6 bases and J by 5 bases, with 13 bases between. The CDR3 sequence is 14 residues long. The germline V gene encodes CDR1 LNHDA and CDR2 SQIVND (reference sequence). The DNA of the CDR3 is TGTGCCAGTAGCCCCACAGCCTTCAATGAAAAACTGTTTTTT. Residues: CASSPTAFNEKLFF.